The entry that follows covers one T cell receptor (beta chain) sequence. Authors' processing steps: Nucleated cell number was recorded as an estimate derived from reference gene primer amplification. Here immunoSEQ multiplex PCR was the method, and the copy in TCRdb shows in-frame clones only, minus some. V and J calls plus clone size are reproduced from that table; the DNA served to infer D and trimming. Seen here are under 550,000 clones, approximately 90% observed once, and the top ten hold roughly 0.87%. This entry belongs to a study of blood T cell repertoires in COVID-19. Study overall: Material from acute and convalescent COVID-19 was sourced from the United States, Italy and Spain. PBMCs, B-cell-depleted T cells, or T cells provided the cDNA or gDNA that made up the material.

Seattle's cohort entered during active infection and was followed longitudinally. This CDR3 has 13 amino acids. CDR1 and CDR2 (germline): LNHDA, SQIVND (reference sequence). V lost 10 bases and J 5 bases, leaving 14 bases between the germline ends. The specimen was peripheral blood. The receptor was isolated from a man younger than 30 with COVID-19, enrolled during active disease. The V gene is TRBV19, the J gene TRBJ1-4, with D perhaps matching TRBD1 (5 bases). CDR3 residues: CATSTVYNEKLFF. CDR3 nucleotides: TGTGCCACCTCGACAGTATACAATGAAAAACTGTTTTTT.